The rows below give T cell receptor beta chains drawn from one sample of a study of cytomegalovirus exposure and HLA in healthy donors. Only in-frame clones appear in the TCRdb table, and some are missing; sequencing was by immunoSEQ multiplex PCR. There are 150,000 to 200,000 clones in the sample; around four fifths occur only once, and approximately 2.4% lies in the top ten. Sequences were obtained from PBMCs. The receptor source for this set is a man aged 30-40 years in good health and CMV-seropositive. Both conserved end residues are part of each CDR3. The D gene is left open where the match is weak. Not all rows give a size; the values are once, few, many and, for expanded clones, a class.

size: -
D: -
V: TRBV4-1
J: TRBJ2-5
DNA: TGCGCCAGCAGCCAAGATCGGCAGGGCCAAGAGACCCAGTACTTC
CDR3: CASSQDRQGQETQYF

size: -
D: -
V: TRBV27
J: TRBJ2-3
DNA: TGTGCCAGCAGTTGGGTTCCGGGAAGCCAAGATACGCAGTATTTT
CDR3: CASSWVPGSQDTQYF

size: -
D: TRBD1
V: TRBV10-1
J: TRBJ2-5
DNA: TGCGCCAGCAGTGCCGGGACAGGGTACCAAGAGACCCAGTACTTC
CDR3: CASSAGTGYQETQYF

size: -
D: -
V: TRBV15
J: TRBJ1-2
DNA: TGTGCCACCAGCAGCGGAGAAGGCTACACCTTC
CDR3: CATSSGEGYTF

size: -
D: TRBD1
V: TRBV25-1
J: TRBJ1-2
DNA: TGTGCCAGCAGTGAGCGGGACAGGGGGCGATACACCTTC
CDR3: CASSERDRGRYTF

size: -
D: -
V: TRBV5-6
J: TRBJ2-3
DNA: TGTGCCAGCAGTTGGGGGGGGGCGAGGTTCACAGATACGCAGTATTTT
CDR3: CASSWGGARFTDTQYF

size: -
D: -
V: TRBV18
J: TRBJ1-1
DNA: TGTGCCAGCTCACCACCGGGGGGTCGGGCTGAAGCTTTCTTT
CDR3: CASSPPGGRAEAFF

size: -
D: TRBD2
V: TRBV6-1
J: TRBJ2-1
DNA: TGTGCCAGCGTTACGATAGCGGGGGGGCAGGATGAGCAGTTCTTC
CDR3: CASVTIAGGQDEQFF

size: -
D: TRBD1
V: TRBV5-6
J: TRBJ1-1
DNA: TGTGCCAGCAGCTTGCTACGGACAGGTGTAATGAACACTGAAGCTTTCTTT
CDR3: CASSLLRTGVMNTEAFF

size: -
D: TRBD2
V: TRBV6-5
J: TRBJ2-3
DNA: TGTGCCAGCAGTTACAAGCGGGGGGCAGATACGCAGTATTTT
CDR3: CASSYKRGADTQYF

size: -
D: -
V: TRBV9
J: TRBJ1-2
DNA: TGTGCCAGCAGCGTAGGTAACCCCGGGGACTATGGCTACACCTTC
CDR3: CASSVGNPGDYGYTF

size: -
D: TRBD2
V: TRBV7-9
J: TRBJ2-7
DNA: TGTGCCAGCAGCTTAGCGCAACTAGCGGGGGGGCACTACGAGCAGTACTTC
CDR3: CASSLAQLAGGHYEQYF

size: -
D: -
V: TRBV6-1
J: TRBJ1-1
DNA: TGTGCCAGCAGTGAAGCAGGGGTTGAAGCTTTCTTT
CDR3: CASSEAGVEAFF

size: -
D: -
V: TRBV5-1
J: TRBJ1-5
DNA: TGCGCCAGCAGCCCGGAGGGAAATCAGCCCCAGCATTTT
CDR3: CASSPEGNQPQHF

size: few
D: -
V: TRBV27
J: TRBJ1-6
DNA: TGTGCCAGCAGTTCACGCCCCGTTCCCGAGTCGCCCCTCCACTTT
CDR3: CASSSRPVPESPLHF

size: -
D: -
V: TRBV6-5
J: TRBJ1-5
DNA: TGTGCCAGCAGTTTAAGACAGAATGATCAGCCCCAGCATTTT
CDR3: CASSLRQNDQPQHF

size: -
D: -
V: TRBV6-1
J: TRBJ1-6
DNA: TGTGCCAGCTTTTCCAGGGAAGATTCACCCCTCCACTTT
CDR3: CASFSREDSPLHF

size: -
D: -
V: TRBV10-1
J: TRBJ1-5
DNA: TGCGCCAGCAGTGAGAGCCTAGGCGATCAGCCCCAGCATTTT
CDR3: CASSESLGDQPQHF

size: -
D: TRBD1
V: TRBV25-1
J: TRBJ1-6
DNA: TGTGCCAGCAGTGAATGGGACAGAAATTCACCCCTCCACTTT
CDR3: CASSEWDRNSPLHF

size: -
D: -
V: TRBV7-3
J: TRBJ1-3
DNA: TGTGCCAGCAGCCAAACAGGGCGCCCTGGAAACACCATATATTTT
CDR3: CASSQTGRPGNTIYF

size: -
D: -
V: TRBV4-1
J: TRBJ2-2
DNA: TGCGCCAGCAGCCAAGCAAGTAGGGGAAATACCGGGGAGCTGTTTTTT
CDR3: CASSQASRGNTGELFF

size: -
D: TRBD2
V: TRBV6-4
J: TRBJ2-2
DNA: TGTGCCAGCAGTGCCTCTAGCGGGGGTGTAACCGGGGAGCTGTTTTTT
CDR3: CASSASSGGVTGELFF

size: medium-sized
D: TRBD1
V: TRBV7-8
J: TRBJ1-5
DNA: TGTGCCAGCAGCCCCACCGGACAGGGTAGCAATCAGCCCCAGCATTTT
CDR3: CASSPTGQGSNQPQHF

size: -
D: -
V: TRBV11-2
J: TRBJ1-1
DNA: TGTGCCAGCAGCTCCCGGACTGAAGCTTTCTTT
CDR3: CASSSRTEAFF

size: -
D: TRBD1
V: TRBV2
J: TRBJ1-2
DNA: TGTGCCAGCAGCTCACAGGGGACTAACTATGGCTACACCTTC
CDR3: CASSSQGTNYGYTF

size: -
D: -
V: TRBV13
J: TRBJ2-2
DNA: TGTGCCAGGGGCGGGGTGGACACCGGGGAGCTGTTTTTT
CDR3: CARGGVDTGELFF

size: -
D: TRBD1
V: TRBV12-5
J: TRBJ2-7
DNA: TGTGCTAGTGGTTTGAGATTCCCGGGACAGAGCTCCTACGAGCAGTACTTC
CDR3: CASGLRFPGQSSYEQYF

size: -
D: TRBD2
V: TRBV5-1
J: TRBJ2-1
DNA: TGCGCCAGCAGCTTGGCTAGCGGGGTGTCAGATGAGCAGTTCTTC
CDR3: CASSLASGVSDEQFF

size: -
D: TRBD2
V: TRBV27
J: TRBJ2-7
DNA: TGTGCCAGCAGTCCTAGCGGGGGGCCAGTCGAGCAGTACTTC
CDR3: CASSPSGGPVEQYF

size: -
D: -
V: TRBV6-5
J: TRBJ1-6
DNA: TGTGCCAGCAGTTACTCGGTAACGGACATCTATTCACCCCTCCACTTT
CDR3: CASSYSVTDIYSPLHF

size: few
D: TRBD1
V: TRBV4-1
J: TRBJ1-2
DNA: TGCGCCAGCAGCCCGACAGGGGGAGACTATGGCTACACCTTC
CDR3: CASSPTGGDYGYTF

size: -
D: -
V: TRBV5-1
J: TRBJ1-1
DNA: TGCGCCAGCAGCTTCGTTGGTACTCCCCGTACTGAAGCTTTCTTT
CDR3: CASSFVGTPRTEAFF

size: -
D: -
V: TRBV18
J: TRBJ1-5
DNA: TGTGCCAGCTCTTCTTTCGGAGGGGCTAGCAATCAGCCCCAGCATTTT
CDR3: CASSSFGGASNQPQHF

size: few
D: -
V: TRBV5-1
J: TRBJ1-1
DNA: TGCGCCAGCAGCAACCCTGGAGGGAACACTGAAGCTTTCTTT
CDR3: CASSNPGGNTEAFF

size: -
D: TRBD2
V: TRBV27
J: TRBJ2-1
DNA: TGTGCCAGCAGTTTAGTAGCGGGGGGCCACAATGAGCAGTTCTTC
CDR3: CASSLVAGGHNEQFF

size: -
D: -
V: TRBV18
J: TRBJ2-5
DNA: TGTGCCAGCTCACCCACGATCGGGGTCGGAGAGACCCAGTACTTC
CDR3: CASSPTIGVGETQYF

size: -
D: TRBD1
V: TRBV9
J: TRBJ2-6
DNA: TGTGCCAGCAGCGTGACAGGGGCTGGGGCCAACGTCCTGACTTTC
CDR3: CASSVTGAGANVLTF

size: -
D: -
V: TRBV5-1
J: TRBJ1-6
DNA: TGCGCCAGCAGCCCCAGAGGGTTAAGCGGGAATATAGGATCACCCCTCCACTTT
CDR3: CASSPRGLSGNIGSPLHF

size: -
D: -
V: TRBV18
J: TRBJ1-1
DNA: TGTGCCAGCTCACCACCGTCTCTGGCCTCAGAAGCTTTCTTT
CDR3: CASSPPSLASEAFF

size: -
D: -
V: TRBV29-1
J: TRBJ2-7
DNA: TGCAGCGTTGAGGGGCAGGGCGACGAGCAGTACTTC
CDR3: CSVEGQGDEQYF

size: -
D: TRBD1
V: TRBV7-2
J: TRBJ2-5
DNA: TGTGCCAGCAGCTTATTCCAGGGGGCGCTGGAGACCCAGTACTTC
CDR3: CASSLFQGALETQYF

size: once
D: -
V: TRBV7-2
J: TRBJ2-3
DNA: TGTGCCAGCAGCTTGAGACTAGAAGATACGCAGTATTTT
CDR3: CASSLRLEDTQYF

size: -
D: TRBD1
V: TRBV6-5
J: TRBJ1-2
DNA: TGTGCCAGCAGTTACAGGGGGACAGGGGATCCCTATGGCTACACCTTC
CDR3: CASSYRGTGDPYGYTF

size: -
D: TRBD1
V: TRBV19
J: TRBJ1-2
DNA: TGTGCCAGTAGTACCGGGACAGGGGGTATCTATGGCTACACCTTC
CDR3: CASSTGTGGIYGYTF

size: -
D: -
V: TRBV5-1
J: TRBJ2-7
DNA: TGCGCCAGCAGCTCAACCGGGGGGCTTGAGCAGTACTTC
CDR3: CASSSTGGLEQYF

size: -
D: TRBD1
V: TRBV19
J: TRBJ1-5
DNA: TGTGCCAGTAGTATCTGGGGACAGGGGGCTAATCAGCCCCAGCATTTT
CDR3: CASSIWGQGANQPQHF

size: -
D: -
V: TRBV9
J: TRBJ1-1
DNA: TGTGCCAGCAGCGTAGCTTGGCAGAACACTGAAGCTTTCTTT
CDR3: CASSVAWQNTEAFF

size: -
D: TRBD1
V: TRBV11-2
J: TRBJ1-2
DNA: TGTGCCAGCAGCCGAGGGACAGGGTCCCTCTCTAACTATGGCTACACCTTC
CDR3: CASSRGTGSLSNYGYTF

size: few
D: TRBD1
V: TRBV5-1
J: TRBJ2-7
DNA: TGCGCCAGCAGCTTGGCCCCCGGGACAGGGTTCGAGGAGCAGTACTTC
CDR3: CASSLAPGTGFEEQYF

size: -
D: -
V: TRBV5-1
J: TRBJ1-5
DNA: TGCGCCAGCAGCTTACGAGGACAAGGCAATCAGCCCCAGCATTTT
CDR3: CASSLRGQGNQPQHF

size: -
D: -
V: TRBV5-1
J: TRBJ2-4
DNA: TGCGCCAGCAGCTTCAGGGGCCACACCAAAAACATTCAGTACTTC
CDR3: CASSFRGHTKNIQYF

size: -
D: TRBD1
V: TRBV5-1
J: TRBJ2-7
DNA: TGCGCCAGCAGCTTGGGCCCTAGACAGGGAAAGGGCGAGCAGTACTTC
CDR3: CASSLGPRQGKGEQYF

size: -
D: TRBD2
V: TRBV2
J: TRBJ2-1
DNA: TGTGCCAGCAGTGAACGTCTAGCGGGGGTGAATGAGCAGTTCTTC
CDR3: CASSERLAGVNEQFF